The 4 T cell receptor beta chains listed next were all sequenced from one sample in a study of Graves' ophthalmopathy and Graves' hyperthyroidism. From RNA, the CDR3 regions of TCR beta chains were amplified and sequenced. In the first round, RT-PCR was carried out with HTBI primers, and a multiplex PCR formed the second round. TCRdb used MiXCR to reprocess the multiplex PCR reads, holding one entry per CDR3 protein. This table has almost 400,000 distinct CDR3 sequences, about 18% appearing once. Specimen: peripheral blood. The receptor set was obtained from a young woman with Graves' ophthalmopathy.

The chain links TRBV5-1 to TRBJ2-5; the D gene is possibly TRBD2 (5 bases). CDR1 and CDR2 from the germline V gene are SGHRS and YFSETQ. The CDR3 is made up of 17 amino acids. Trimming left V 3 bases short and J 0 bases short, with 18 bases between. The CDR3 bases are TGCGCCAGCAGCTCAACCTCGCGGGCGTTGTACCAAGAGACCCAGTACTTC. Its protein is CASSSTSRALYQETQYF.

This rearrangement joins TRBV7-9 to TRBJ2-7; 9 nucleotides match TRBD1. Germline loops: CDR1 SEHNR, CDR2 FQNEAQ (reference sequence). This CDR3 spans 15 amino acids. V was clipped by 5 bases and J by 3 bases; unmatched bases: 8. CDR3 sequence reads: CASSVTGTGYYEQYF. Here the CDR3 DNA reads TGTGCCAGCAGCGTGACAGGGACAGGGTACTACGAGCAGTACTTC.

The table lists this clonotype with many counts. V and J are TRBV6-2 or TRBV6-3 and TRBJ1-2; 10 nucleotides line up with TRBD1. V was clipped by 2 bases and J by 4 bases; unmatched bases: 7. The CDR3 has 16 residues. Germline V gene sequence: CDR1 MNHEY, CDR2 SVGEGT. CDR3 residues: CASSYDTRTGGYGYTF. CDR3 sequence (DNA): TGTGCCAGCAGTTACGATACAAGGACAGGGGGCTATGGCTACACCTTC.

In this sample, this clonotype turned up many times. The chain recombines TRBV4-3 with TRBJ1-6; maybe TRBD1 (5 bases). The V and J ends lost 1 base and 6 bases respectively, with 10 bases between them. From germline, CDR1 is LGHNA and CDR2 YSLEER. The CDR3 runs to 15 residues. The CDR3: CASSQGWGGNSPLHF. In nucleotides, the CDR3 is TGCGCCAGCAGCCAAGGGTGGGGGGGTAATTCACCCCTCCACTTT.